The rows below give T cell receptor beta chains drawn from one sample of a study of blood T cell repertoires in COVID-19. The data were produced by immunoSEQ multiplex PCR, yet TCRdb's version contains in-frame clones alone and is incomplete. The table shows tens of thousands of clones, with approximately 86% occurring only once. What was sequenced was peripheral blood. These receptors all come from a woman of 80 years or more with active or convalescent COVID-19. Each CDR3 is given with its conserved first and last residue. The size of a clone is reported for some rows only, either as once, few or many, or as a class for expanded clones.

clone size: NA; J gene: TRBJ2-5; V gene: TRBV28; CDR3 protein: CASSLLAGGQKTQYF
clone size: few; J gene: TRBJ2-7; V gene: TRBV5-4; CDR3 protein: CASSLRGLDEQYF
clone size: once; J gene: TRBJ1-5; V gene: TRBV12-5; CDR3 protein: CASALGGGKGGNQPQHF
clone size: few; J gene: TRBJ1-5; V gene: TRBV7-9; CDR3 protein: CASSSGDRSQPQHF
clone size: NA; J gene: TRBJ2-2; V gene: TRBV10-3; CDR3 protein: CAISAAGGNTGELFF
clone size: NA; J gene: TRBJ2-1; V gene: TRBV12-5; CDR3 protein: CASGPSGGQGAGFF
clone size: NA; J gene: TRBJ2-3; V gene: TRBV7-6; CDR3 protein: CASSLEPSGGTDTQYF
clone size: NA; J gene: TRBJ1-2; V gene: TRBV12-3/TRBV12-4; CDR3 protein: CASRTGLGGYTF
clone size: NA; J gene: TRBJ1-2; V gene: TRBV6-1; CDR3 protein: CASSEGISYGYTF
clone size: NA; J gene: TRBJ2-1; V gene: TRBV14; CDR3 protein: CASRLAGGPEFF
clone size: NA; J gene: TRBJ2-3; V gene: TRBV19; CDR3 protein: CASKRPSTDTQYF
clone size: NA; J gene: TRBJ1-2; V gene: TRBV5-4; CDR3 protein: CASSLVGQGRGYTF
clone size: NA; J gene: TRBJ1-4; V gene: TRBV10-3; CDR3 protein: CAISGAGANEKLFF
clone size: NA; J gene: TRBJ1-4; V gene: TRBV27; CDR3 protein: CASSPADIVANEKLFF
clone size: NA; J gene: TRBJ1-2; V gene: TRBV6-5; CDR3 protein: CASGGQGVSYGYTF
clone size: NA; J gene: TRBJ1-5; V gene: TRBV19; CDR3 protein: CASSISRQGVSNQPQHF
clone size: NA; J gene: TRBJ1-4; V gene: TRBV2; CDR3 protein: CASKVVRGSSVDREKLFF
clone size: few; J gene: TRBJ2-7; V gene: TRBV11-2; CDR3 protein: CASSVGWGLYEQYF
clone size: once; J gene: TRBJ1-4; V gene: TRBV6-5; CDR3 protein: CASSRTGLIEKLFF
clone size: NA; J gene: TRBJ2-3; V gene: TRBV11-3; CDR3 protein: CASSLDMTGGGTDTQYF
clone size: NA; J gene: TRBJ1-4; V gene: TRBV20-1; CDR3 protein: CSAPDREKLFF
clone size: NA; J gene: TRBJ2-7; V gene: TRBV7-2; CDR3 protein: CASSLDRWSSYEQYF
clone size: once; J gene: TRBJ2-7; V gene: TRBV19; CDR3 protein: CASSIWPAYEQYF